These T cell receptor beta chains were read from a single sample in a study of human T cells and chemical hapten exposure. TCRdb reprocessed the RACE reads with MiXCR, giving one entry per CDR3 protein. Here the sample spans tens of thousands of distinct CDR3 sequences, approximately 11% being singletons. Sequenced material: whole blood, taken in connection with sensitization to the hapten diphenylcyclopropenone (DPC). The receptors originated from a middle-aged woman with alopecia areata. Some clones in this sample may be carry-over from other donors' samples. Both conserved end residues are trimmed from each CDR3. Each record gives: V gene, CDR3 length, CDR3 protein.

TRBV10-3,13,AISALADSYNEQF
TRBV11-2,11,ASRQALNTEAF
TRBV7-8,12,ASSLTGLATEAF
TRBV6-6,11,ASRRDNNYGYT
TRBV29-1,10,SPGLDHGTQY
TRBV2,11,ASNGQGDYGYT
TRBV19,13,ASSDTGTVPETQY
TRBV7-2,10,ASSPRNYGYT
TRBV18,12,ASSPPGGSDEQF
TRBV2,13,ASSEIPGAGEGYT
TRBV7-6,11,ASSLPSTNTIY
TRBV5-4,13,ASSQGRDTTYGYT
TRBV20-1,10,SASGGQETQY
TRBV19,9,ASTHGETQY
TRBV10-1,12,ASSLGTLQETQY
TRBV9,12,ASSVEAVNQPQH
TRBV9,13,ASSVVEGRIGEAF
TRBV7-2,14,ASSGMGGTLNSPLH
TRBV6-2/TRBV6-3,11,ASSFRDSTEAF
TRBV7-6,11,ASSLERNYGYT
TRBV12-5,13,ASGLGTGSKETQY
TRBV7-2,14,ASSLVRAGGPDTQY
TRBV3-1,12,ASSQGLRDYEQY
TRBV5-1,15,ASSLTTSGISYNEQF
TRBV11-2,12,ASSPGTVDFEQF
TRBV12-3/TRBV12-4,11,ASSLPDSYTQY
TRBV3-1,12,ASSQLAGQETQY
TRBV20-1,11,SARLPGGTEAF
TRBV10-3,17,AISGPSLGTPEDYNEQF
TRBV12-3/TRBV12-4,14,ASSPGRRENTGELF
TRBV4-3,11,ASSQGLADTQY
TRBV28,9,ASSMAETQY
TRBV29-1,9,SAYLSTEAF
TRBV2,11,ASRMDRGNEQF
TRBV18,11,ASSRPGTGEQY
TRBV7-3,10,ASSSVANVLT
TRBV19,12,ASSSQANTGELF
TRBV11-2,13,ASSLDPPRTDTQY
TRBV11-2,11,ASSPGWNSPLH
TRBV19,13,ASSGPDRKVYGYT
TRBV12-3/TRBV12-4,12,ASSLTGLAYEQY
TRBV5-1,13,ASSLSSGGSDTQY
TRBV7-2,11,ASSLDNKETQY